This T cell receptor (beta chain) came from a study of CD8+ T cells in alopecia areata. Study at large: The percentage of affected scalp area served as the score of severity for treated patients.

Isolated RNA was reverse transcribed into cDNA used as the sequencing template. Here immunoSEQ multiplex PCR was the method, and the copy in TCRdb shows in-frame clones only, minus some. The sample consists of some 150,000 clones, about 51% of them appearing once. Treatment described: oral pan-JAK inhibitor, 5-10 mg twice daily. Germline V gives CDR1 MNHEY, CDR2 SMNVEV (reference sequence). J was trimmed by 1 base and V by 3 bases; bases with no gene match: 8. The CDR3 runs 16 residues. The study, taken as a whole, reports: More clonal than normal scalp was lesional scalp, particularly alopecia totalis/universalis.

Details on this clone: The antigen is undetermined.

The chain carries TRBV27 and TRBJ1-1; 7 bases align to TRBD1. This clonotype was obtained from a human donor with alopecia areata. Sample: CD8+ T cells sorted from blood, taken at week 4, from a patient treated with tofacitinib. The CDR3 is CASSFSQGEKNTEAFF. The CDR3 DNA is TGTGCCAGCAGTTTCTCCCAGGGGGAGAAGAACACTGAAGCTTTCTTT.